The following is a T cell receptor beta chain sequence with its context. TCRdb reworked the 5' RACE reads into one entry per CDR3 protein, no DNA. The sample includes fewer than 25,000 distinct CDR3 sequences. This entry is derived from a study of T cells expressing NK-cell markers. The wider study: Sorted T-cell subsets CD3+CD56+NKG2C+, CD3+CD56+NKG2C- and CD3+CD56-NKG2C+ were TCR beta-sequenced.

The CDR3 has 14 residues. In germline, CDR1 is SNHLY, CDR2 FYNNEI. This chain links TRBV2 with TRBJ2-7; there is no DNA to check the TCRdb D call of TRBD1. This TCR derives from a man aged 18-70 years in good health. The specimen sequenced was blood T cells: a sorted CD56 or NKG2C T cell subset, CD4+ or CD8+ T cells, or bulk PBMC T cells (not recorded which). CDR3 sequence: CASMTTVSAYEQYF.